These T cell receptor beta chains were read from a single sample in a study of control samples from healthy donors and cancer patients. Sequencing was performed with immunoSEQ multiplex PCR; in TCRdb, only in-frame clones are kept and a portion is missing. This repertoire shows 15,000 to 20,000 clones, around nine tenths found once; its top ten account for about a tenth. The sequencing sample was made of PBMCs. The receptors originated from a woman in her sixties with head and neck cancer. The CDR3 runs from the conserved cysteine through the conserved F or W. A D gene is named only where the DNA matches it firmly. Clone size, where shown, is once, few, many, or a class for clones that have expanded.

v_gene	j_gene	abundance	d_gene	CDR3aa	CDR3nt
TRBV5-8	TRBJ2-7	NA	NA	CASSLVAFPTGEQYF	TGTGCCAGCAGTTTGGTGGCGTTCCCTACCGGCGAGCAGTACTTC
TRBV14	TRBJ1-3	NA	NA	CASSPASSSGNTIYF	TGTGCCAGCAGCCCGGCCAGCAGCTCTGGAAACACCATATATTTT
TRBV19	TRBJ1-1	NA	NA	CASSIGAGTEAFF	TGTGCCAGTAGTATAGGAGCGGGCACTGAAGCTTTCTTT
TRBV11-3	TRBJ2-1	few	TRBD2	CASSLDGREGQDEQFF	TGTGCCAGCAGCTTAGATGGGCGGGAGGGCCAAGATGAGCAGTTCTTC
TRBV28	TRBJ1-1	NA	TRBD1	CASSLAPRGRGFLTEAFF	TGTGCCAGCAGTTTGGCTCCCCGGGGCAGGGGGTTTCTTACTGAAGCTTTCTTT
TRBV7-6	TRBJ1-6	few	NA	CASSVTGNNSPLHF	TGTGCCAGCAGCGTGACGGGGAATAATTCACCCCTCCACTTT
TRBV5-1	TRBJ2-5	NA	NA	CASSSLVKETQYF	TGCGCCAGCAGCAGTCTAGTTAAAGAGACCCAGTACTTC
TRBV2	TRBJ1-1	NA	NA	CATPLWGGNTEAFF	TGTGCCACCCCTTTATGGGGGGGTAACACTGAAGCTTTCTTT
TRBV27	TRBJ1-1	NA	NA	CASSLRGVDTEAFF	TGTGCCAGCAGTTTAAGAGGGGTTGACACTGAAGCTTTCTTT
TRBV18	TRBJ2-1	NA	TRBD1	CASSPVGTGDTNEQFF	TGTGCCAGCTCACCAGTCGGGACAGGGGATACCAATGAGCAGTTCTTC
TRBV7-8	TRBJ2-1	NA	NA	CASSLAWASGSSGFF	NA
TRBV28	TRBJ1-5	NA	TRBD1	CASSQIRTDRSNQPQHF	TGTGCCAGCAGTCAAATCCGGACGGACAGGAGCAATCAGCCCCAGCATTTT
TRBV7-9	TRBJ1-2	once	NA	CASSLIVSGGDYGYTF	TGTGCCAGCAGCTTAATAGTCTCGGGAGGGGACTATGGCTACACCTTC
TRBV9	TRBJ1-2	NA	NA	CASSPRQTNYGYTF	TGTGCCAGCAGCCCAAGACAGACTAACTATGGCTACACCTTC
TRBV9	TRBJ2-5	once	TRBD2	CASSVGPPLRERETQYF	TGTGCCAGCAGCGTAGGCCCCCCATTGCGGGAGCGGGAGACCCAGTACTTC
TRBV3-1/TRBV3-2	TRBJ2-3	NA	NA	CASSSRGLDTQYF	TGTGCCAGCAGCTCGAGAGGGTTGGATACGCAGTATTTT
TRBV18	TRBJ2-7	once	NA	CASSRDGGPYEQYF	TGTGCCAGCTCACGGGATGGGGGGCCCTACGAGCAGTACTTC